This T cell receptor beta chain was identified during a study of blood T cells in healthy people across ages. It was with a sample-barcoded 5' primer and a J-beta primer mix that a second PCR of roughly 7 to 12 cycles was run. TCRdb passed the 5' RACE reads through MiXCR, listing each CDR3 protein once. The table lists around 990,000 distinct CDR3 sequences, around two fifths of them singletons. V lost 2 bases and J lost 4, with 12 bases in between. Germline assignment: CDR1 SGHTA and CDR2 FQGNSA. The CDR3 has 15 residues. The study recruited healthy Caucasian donors from Russia who were aged about 6 to 95.

The source is a man between 18 and 35 years old in good health. The sequencing sample was made of blood. The chain links TRBV7-2 to TRBJ1-5; D remains ambiguous. The CDR3 is CASSLSAGGNQPQHF. Written as DNA, the CDR3 is TGTGCCAGCAGCTTATCGGCAGGCGGAAATCAGCCCCAGCATTTT.